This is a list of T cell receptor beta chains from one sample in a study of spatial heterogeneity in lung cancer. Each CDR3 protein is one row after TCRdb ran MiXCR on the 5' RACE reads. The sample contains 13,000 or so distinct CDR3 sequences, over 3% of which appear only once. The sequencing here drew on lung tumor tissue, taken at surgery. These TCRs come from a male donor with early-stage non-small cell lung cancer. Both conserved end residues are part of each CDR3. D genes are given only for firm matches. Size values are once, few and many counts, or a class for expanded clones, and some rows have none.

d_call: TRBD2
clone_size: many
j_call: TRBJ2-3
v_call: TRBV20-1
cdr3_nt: TGCAGTGCTAGAGATTTCCTAGCGGGGGGGAAAGATACGCAGTATTTT
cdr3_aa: CSARDFLAGGKDTQYF

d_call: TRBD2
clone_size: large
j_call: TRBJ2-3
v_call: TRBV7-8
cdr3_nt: TGTGCCAGCAGCTCCTTTAGCGGGGGGGCCACAGATACGCAGTATTTT
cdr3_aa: CASSSFSGGATDTQYF

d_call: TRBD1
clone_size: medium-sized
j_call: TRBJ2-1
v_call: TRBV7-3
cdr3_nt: TGTGCCAGCAGTTTAACCGGACAGGCTTACAATGAGCAGTTCTTC
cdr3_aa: CASSLTGQAYNEQFF

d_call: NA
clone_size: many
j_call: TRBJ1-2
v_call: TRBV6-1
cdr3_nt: TGTGCCAGCATGGAGGGTAGCTATGGCTACACCTTC
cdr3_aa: CASMEGSYGYTF

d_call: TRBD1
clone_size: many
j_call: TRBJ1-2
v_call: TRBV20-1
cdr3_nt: TGCAGTGCGGAGAGGACAGGGCTTAGTTCTGGCTACACCTTC
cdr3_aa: CSAERTGLSSGYTF

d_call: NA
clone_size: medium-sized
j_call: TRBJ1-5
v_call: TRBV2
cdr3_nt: TGTGCCAGCAGTGAAGAAGGGGGTAATCAGCCCCAGCATTTT
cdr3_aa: CASSEEGGNQPQHF

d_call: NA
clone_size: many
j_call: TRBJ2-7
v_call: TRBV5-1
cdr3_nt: TGCGCCAGCAGTATGGGGGCCTCAACCTACGAGCAGTACTTC
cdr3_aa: CASSMGASTYEQYF

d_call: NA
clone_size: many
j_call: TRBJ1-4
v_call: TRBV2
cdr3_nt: TGTGCCAGCAGGGGACCGAATGAAAAACTGTTTTTT
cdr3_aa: CASRGPNEKLFF

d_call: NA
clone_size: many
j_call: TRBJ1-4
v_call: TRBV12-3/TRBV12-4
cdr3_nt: TGTGCCAGCAGCCCCGGGGCGAGTAAAGAAAAACTGTTTTTT
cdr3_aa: CASSPGASKEKLFF

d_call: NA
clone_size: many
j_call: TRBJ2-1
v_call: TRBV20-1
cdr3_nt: TGCAGTGCGTTTTCAGGGTCCAGCAGCCACAATGAGCAGTTCTTC
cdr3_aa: CSAFSGSSSHNEQFF

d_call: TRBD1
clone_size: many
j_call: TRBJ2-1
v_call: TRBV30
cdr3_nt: TGTGCCTGGAGTGTACAGGGGCGCGGGTCCTACAATGAGCAGTTCTTC
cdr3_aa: CAWSVQGRGSYNEQFF

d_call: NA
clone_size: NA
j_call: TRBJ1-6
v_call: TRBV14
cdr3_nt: TGTGCCAGCAGCCAAGAAATGGGGATTAATTCACCCCTCCACTTT
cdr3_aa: CASSQEMGINSPLHF

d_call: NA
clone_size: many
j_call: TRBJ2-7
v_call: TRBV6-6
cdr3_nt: TGTGCCAGCAGTTACTACAGAGAGGGGTACGAGCAGTACTTC
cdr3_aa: CASSYYREGYEQYF